Here is one T cell receptor beta chain with its context. Its antigen is undetermined. The data were obtained in a study of cytomegalovirus exposure and HLA in healthy donors. Per germline, CDR1 SGDLS and CDR2 YYNGEE. CDR3 length equals 14 residues. The V gene lost 0 bases and the J gene lost 10 bases, with 11 bases spanning the gap. Study-level results: Donors were assumed by presence/absence analyses to have roughly uniform sequencing depth. Researchers left out some V segments, among them TRBV6-2 and TRBV6-3, as indistinguishable. Rarity held for most TCR sequences, but there were some public TCRs that occurred in many donors. It was likely that a cluster of highly shared sequence variants was a sequencing artifact.

13 Jbeta primers and 60 Vbeta primers were used for the PCR. The repertoire was sequenced with immunoSEQ multiplex PCR; TCRdb's copy has only in-frame clones and lacks some. The table includes 200,000 to 250,000 clones, 75% to 90% detected once. The chain joins TRBV9 to TRBJ1-6; D may be TRBD1 (5 bases). Input material: PBMCs. The receptor was derived from a woman between 35 and 50 years old in good health and CMV-seronegative. Here the CDR3 reads CASSVAGERSPLHF. In DNA, the CDR3 is TGTGCCAGCAGCGTAGCGGGGGAGAGGTCACCCCTCCACTTT.